These 2 T cell receptor beta chains originate from one sample sequenced in a study of post-analysis software for immune sequencing data. Study-level results: The five TRBV segments detected at higher frequency in patients than in controls included TRBV5-6, TRBV5-1 and TRBV20-1.

No antigens are known for them. cDNA libraries of TCR beta carried unique molecular identifiers. Each CDR3 protein gets one entry after TCRdb re-called the PCR reads with MiXCR. The sample records hundreds of thousands of distinct CDR3 sequences, 25% to 30% being singletons. Sequencing was carried out using blood. These receptors were obtained from a girl aged 5-17 years with multiple sclerosis.

In its sample, this clonotype was seen a few times. This rearrangement joins TRBV24-1 to TRBJ1-2; D remains ambiguous. The CDR3 contains 13 residues. The germline CDR1 and CDR2 sequences are KGHDR and SFDVKD. V was cut by 9 bases and J by 5 bases, with 15 bases left in between. CDR3 DNA sequence: TGTGCCACCCGGCCGGGATCAGGATATGGCTACACCTTC. Translation: CATRPGSGYGYTF.

The chain links TRBV7-2 to TRBJ2-1; 10 nucleotides agree with TRBD1. CDR1 is SGHTA, CDR2 FQGNSA, per germline. This CDR3 has 16 residues. The V and J ends lost 1 base and 6 bases, in that order; junction bases with no gene match: 6. The CDR3 spells CASSLGLGQGVNEQFF. In DNA form, the CDR3 reads TGTGCCAGCAGCTTAGGCCTAGGACAGGGGGTCAATGAGCAGTTCTTC.